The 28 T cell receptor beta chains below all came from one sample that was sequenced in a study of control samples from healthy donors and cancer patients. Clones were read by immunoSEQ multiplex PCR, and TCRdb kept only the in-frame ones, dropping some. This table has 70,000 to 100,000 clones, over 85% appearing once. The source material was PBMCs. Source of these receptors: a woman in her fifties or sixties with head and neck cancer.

The CDR3 reads CASSELDRGLPQDTF. The DNA of the CDR3 is TGTGCCAGCAGTGAACTGGACAGGGGTCTCCCCCAGGACACCTTC. The chain recombines TRBV2 with TRBJ1-2, with TRBD1 matching over 9 bases. The germline gives CDR1 SNHLY, CDR2 FYNNEI. The length of the CDR3 is 15 residues. The J segment lost 12 bases and the V segment lost 2 bases, leaving 13 bases of the junction unmatched.

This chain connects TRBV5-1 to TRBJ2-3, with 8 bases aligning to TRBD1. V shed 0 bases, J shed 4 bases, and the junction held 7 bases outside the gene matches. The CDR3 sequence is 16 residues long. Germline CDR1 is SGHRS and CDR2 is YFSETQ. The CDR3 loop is CASSLDGQGDADTQYF. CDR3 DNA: TGCGCCAGCAGCTTGGACGGACAGGGTGATGCAGATACGCAGTATTTT.

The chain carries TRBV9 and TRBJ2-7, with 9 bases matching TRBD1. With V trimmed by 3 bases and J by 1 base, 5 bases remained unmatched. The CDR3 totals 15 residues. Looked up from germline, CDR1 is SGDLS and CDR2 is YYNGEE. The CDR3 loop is CASSGGGQGSYEQYF. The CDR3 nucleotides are TGTGCCAGCAGCGGGGGGGGACAGGGTTCCTACGAGCAGTACTTC.

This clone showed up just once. The CDR3 DNA reads as TGCGCCAGCAGTGACCCTAGCGGGCCTGTGGCAATTGAGCAGTTCTTC. It codes for CASSDPSGPVAIEQFF. This rearrangement joins TRBV10-2 to TRBJ2-1; TRBD2 aligns across 8 bases. J lost 9 bases, V lost 3 bases, and 13 bases had no gene match. CDR1 is WSHSY, CDR2 SAAADI, per germline. The CDR3 totals 16 residues.

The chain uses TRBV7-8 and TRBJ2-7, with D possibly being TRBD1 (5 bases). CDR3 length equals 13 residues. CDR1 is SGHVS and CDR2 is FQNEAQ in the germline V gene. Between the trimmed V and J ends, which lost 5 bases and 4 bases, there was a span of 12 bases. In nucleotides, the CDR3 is TGTGCCAGCAGCCGAATTGACAGATACGAGCAGTACTTC. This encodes CASSRIDRYEQYF.

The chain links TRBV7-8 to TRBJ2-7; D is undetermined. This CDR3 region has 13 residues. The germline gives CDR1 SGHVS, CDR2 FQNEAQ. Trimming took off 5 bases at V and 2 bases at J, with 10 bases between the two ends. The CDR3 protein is CASSRTVTYEQYF. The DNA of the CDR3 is TGTGCCAGCAGCAGGACCGTAACCTACGAGCAGTACTTC.

The CDR3 region has the DNA TGTGCCAGTAGTCCGCCCTCCGGGACAGGGTTTCGAGTCAAAAACATTCAGTACTTC. This codes for CASSPPSGTGFRVKNIQYF. The gene calls are TRBV19 and TRBJ2-4, with TRBD1 matching over 9 bases. With 5 bases clipped from V and 3 bases from J, the junction kept 17 bases outside the gene matches. Germline V gene lookup returns CDR1 LNHDA and CDR2 SQIVND (reference sequence). There are 19 residues in the CDR3.

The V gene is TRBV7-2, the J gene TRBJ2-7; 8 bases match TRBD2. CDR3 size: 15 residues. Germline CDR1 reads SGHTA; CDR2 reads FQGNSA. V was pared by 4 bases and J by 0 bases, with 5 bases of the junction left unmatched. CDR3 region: CASSSLAGISYEQYF. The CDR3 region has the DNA TGTGCCAGCAGCTCCTTAGCGGGAATCTCCTACGAGCAGTACTTC. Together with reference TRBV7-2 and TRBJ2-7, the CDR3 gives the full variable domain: GAGVSQSPSNKVTEKGKDVELRCDPISGHTALYWYRQSLGQGLEFLIYFQGNSAPDKSGLPSDRFSAERTGGSVSTLTIQRTQQEDSAVYLCASSSLAGISYEQYFGPGTRLTVT.

CDR3 DNA sequence: TGCGCCAGCAGCCAAGACCCCAGGGGGAACACTGAAGCTTTCTTT. Its translation: CASSQDPRGNTEAFF. The chain couples TRBV4-3 to TRBJ1-1; perhaps TRBD1 as D (6 bases). The CDR3 runs 15 residues. V dropped 0 bases and J dropped 1 base, with 9 bases sitting between them. Germline V gene data show CDR1 as LGHNA and CDR2 as YSLEER.

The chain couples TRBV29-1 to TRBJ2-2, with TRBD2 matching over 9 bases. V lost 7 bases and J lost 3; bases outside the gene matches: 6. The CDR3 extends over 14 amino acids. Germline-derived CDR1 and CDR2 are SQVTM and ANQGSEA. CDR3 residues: CSGSGSGDTGELFF. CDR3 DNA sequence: TGCAGCGGTAGCGGGAGCGGTGACACCGGGGAGCTGTTTTTT.

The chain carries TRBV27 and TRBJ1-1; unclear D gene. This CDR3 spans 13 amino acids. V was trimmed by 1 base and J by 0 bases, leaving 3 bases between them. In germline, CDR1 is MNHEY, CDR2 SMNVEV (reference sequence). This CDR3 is CASSLFMNTEAFF. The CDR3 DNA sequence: TGTGCCAGCAGTTTATTCATGAACACTGAAGCTTTCTTT.

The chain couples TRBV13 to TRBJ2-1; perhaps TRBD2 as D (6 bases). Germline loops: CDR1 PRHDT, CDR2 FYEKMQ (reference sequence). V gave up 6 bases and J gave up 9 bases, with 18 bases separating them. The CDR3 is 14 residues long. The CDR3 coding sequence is TGTGCCAGCAGATGGAGGGGATTATCGGGTGAGCAGTTCTTC. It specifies CASRWRGLSGEQFF.

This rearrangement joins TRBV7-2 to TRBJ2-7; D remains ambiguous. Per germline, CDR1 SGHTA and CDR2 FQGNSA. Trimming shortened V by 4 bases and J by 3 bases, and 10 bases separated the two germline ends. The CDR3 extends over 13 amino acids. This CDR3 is CASSYRQGYEQYF. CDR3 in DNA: TGTGCCAGCAGCTACAGACAAGGCTACGAGCAGTACTTC.

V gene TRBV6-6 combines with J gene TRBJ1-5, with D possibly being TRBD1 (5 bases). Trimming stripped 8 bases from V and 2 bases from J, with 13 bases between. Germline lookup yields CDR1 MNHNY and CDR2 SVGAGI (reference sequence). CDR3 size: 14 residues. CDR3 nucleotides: TGTGCCAGCCTTAGGGGTGGTGGCAATCAGCCCCAGCATTTT. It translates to CASLRGGGNQPQHF.

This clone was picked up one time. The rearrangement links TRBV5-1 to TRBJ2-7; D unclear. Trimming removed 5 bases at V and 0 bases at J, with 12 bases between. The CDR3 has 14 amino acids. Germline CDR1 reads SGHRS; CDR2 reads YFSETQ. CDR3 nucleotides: TGCGCCAGCAGGGGCGAACGGAGCTCCTACGAGCAGTACTTC. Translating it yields CASRGERSSYEQYF. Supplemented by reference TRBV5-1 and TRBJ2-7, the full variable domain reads KAGVTQTPRYLIKTRGQQVTLSCSPISGHRSVSWYQQTPGQGLQFLFEYFSETQRNKGNFPGRFSGRQFSNSRSEMNVSTLELGDSALYLCASRGERSSYEQYFGPGTRLTVT.

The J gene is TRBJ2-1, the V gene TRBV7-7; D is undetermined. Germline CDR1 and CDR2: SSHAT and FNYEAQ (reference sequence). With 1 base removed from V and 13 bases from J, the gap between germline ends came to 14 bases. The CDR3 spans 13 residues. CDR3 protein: CASSLEGQTPQFF. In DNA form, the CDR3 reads TGTGCCAGCAGCTTAGAAGGGCAAACACCCCAGTTCTTC.

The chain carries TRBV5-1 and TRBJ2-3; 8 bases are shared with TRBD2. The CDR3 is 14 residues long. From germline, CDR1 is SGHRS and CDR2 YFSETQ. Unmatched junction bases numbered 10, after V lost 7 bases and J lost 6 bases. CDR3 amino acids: CASGSGLVSDTQYF. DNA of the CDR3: TGCGCCAGCGGCTCGGGACTAGTTTCCGATACGCAGTATTTT.

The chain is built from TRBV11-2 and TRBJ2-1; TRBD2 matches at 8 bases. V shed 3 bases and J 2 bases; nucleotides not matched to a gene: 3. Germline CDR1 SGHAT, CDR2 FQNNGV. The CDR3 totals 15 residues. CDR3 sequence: CASSFTSGTYNEQFF. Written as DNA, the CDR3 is TGTGCCAGCAGCTTCACTAGCGGAACCTACAATGAGCAGTTCTTC.

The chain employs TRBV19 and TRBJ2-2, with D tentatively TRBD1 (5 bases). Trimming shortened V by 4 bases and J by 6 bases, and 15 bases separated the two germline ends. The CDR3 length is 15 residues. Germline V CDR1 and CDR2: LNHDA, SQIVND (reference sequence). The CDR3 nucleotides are TGTGCCAGTAGTACAATGACAGTATTCCCCGGGGAGCTGTTTTTT. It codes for CASSTMTVFPGELFF. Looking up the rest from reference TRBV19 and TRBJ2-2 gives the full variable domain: DGGITQSPKYLFRKEGQNVTLSCEQNLNHDAMYWYRQDPGQGLRLIYYSQIVNDFQKGDIAEGYSVSREKKESFPLTVTSAQKNPTAFYLCASSTMTVFPGELFFGEGSRLTVL.

CDR3 DNA sequence: TGTGCCATCAGGACCGGGACAGGGGTTTCCGGGGAGCTGTTTTTT. Translating it yields CAIRTGTGVSGELFF. The V and J genes are TRBV10-3 and TRBJ2-2; 10 bases are a match to TRBD1. V was pared by 6 bases and J by 6 bases, with 7 bases of the junction left unmatched. The V gene's germline CDR1 is ENHRY and CDR2 SYGVKD. This CDR3 has 15 residues.

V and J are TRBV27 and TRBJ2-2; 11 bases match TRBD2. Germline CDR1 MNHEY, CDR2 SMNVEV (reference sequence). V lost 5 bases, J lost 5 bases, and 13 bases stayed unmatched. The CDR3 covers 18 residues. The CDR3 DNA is TGTGCCAGCAGTGGTCCTAGCGGGAGGTCAATGGGGACCGGGGAGCTGTTTTTT. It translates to CASSGPSGRSMGTGELFF.

CDR3 sequence (DNA): TGTGCCAGCAGCCTCCTTAGAGGGAGAGGGGAGCTGTTTTTT. It specifies CASSLLRGRGELFF. This chain uses TRBV3-1 (or the pseudogene TRBV3-2) with TRBJ2-2; D possibly corresponds to TRBD2 (5 bases). The V end was cut by 4 bases, the J end by 8 bases, with 14 bases between. The CDR3 loop spans 14 amino acids. Germline loops: CDR1 LGHDT, CDR2 YNNKEL (reference sequence).

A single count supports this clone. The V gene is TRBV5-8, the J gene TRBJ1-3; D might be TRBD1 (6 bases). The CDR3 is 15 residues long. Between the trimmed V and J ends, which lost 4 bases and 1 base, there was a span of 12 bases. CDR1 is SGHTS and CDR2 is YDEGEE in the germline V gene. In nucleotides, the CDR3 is TGTGCCAGCAGCACCTTAACAGGGTCTGGAAACACCATATATTTT. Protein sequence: CASSTLTGSGNTIYF.

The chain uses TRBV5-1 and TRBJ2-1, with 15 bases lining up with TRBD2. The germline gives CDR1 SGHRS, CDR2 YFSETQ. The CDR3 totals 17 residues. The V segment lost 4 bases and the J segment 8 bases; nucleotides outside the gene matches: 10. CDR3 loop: CASSGTSGRSRGDEQFF. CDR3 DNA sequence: TGCGCCAGCAGCGGGACTAGCGGGAGGAGTAGGGGGGATGAGCAGTTCTTC.

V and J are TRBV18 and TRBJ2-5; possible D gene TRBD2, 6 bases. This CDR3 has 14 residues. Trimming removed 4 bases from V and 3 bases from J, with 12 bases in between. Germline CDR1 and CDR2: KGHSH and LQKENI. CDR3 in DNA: TGTGCCAGCTCACGGCGTCGACTAGAAGAGACCCAGTACTTC. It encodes CASSRRRLEETQYF.

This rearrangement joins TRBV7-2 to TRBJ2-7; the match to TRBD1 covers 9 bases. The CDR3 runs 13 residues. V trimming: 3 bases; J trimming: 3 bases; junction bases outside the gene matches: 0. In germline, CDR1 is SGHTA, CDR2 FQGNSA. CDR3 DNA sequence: TGTGCCAGCAGCTTGACAGGGGGCTACGAGCAGTACTTC. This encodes CASSLTGGYEQYF.

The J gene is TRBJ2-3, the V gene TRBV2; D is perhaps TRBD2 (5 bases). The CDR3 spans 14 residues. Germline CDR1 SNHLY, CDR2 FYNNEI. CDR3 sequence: CAAAVRGSTDTQYF. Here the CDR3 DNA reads TGTGCAGCGGCCGTCCGCGGGAGCACAGATACGCAGTATTTT.

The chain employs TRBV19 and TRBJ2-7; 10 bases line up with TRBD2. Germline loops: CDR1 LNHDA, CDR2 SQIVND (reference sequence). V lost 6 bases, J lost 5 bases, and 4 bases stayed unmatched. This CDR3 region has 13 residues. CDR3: CASRRTSGHEQYF. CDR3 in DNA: TGTGCCAGTAGGCGGACTAGCGGTCACGAGCAGTACTTC.